This TCR beta chain was profiled in a study of T cell responses to AZD1222 COVID-19 vaccine (dated by TCRdb to the early 2020s). General notes on the study: TCR sequencing was performed for about 250 trial participants, of whom roughly 200 were given two doses of AZD1222 and some 25 were given two doses of MenACWY control vaccine. Enrollment into the trials was organized by age into subgroups of 18-55, 56-69 and 70-plus years, and those subgroups contained around 150, 28 and 57 TCR-sequenced participants, respectively.

Broad study findings and their caveats: Spike-specific TCR breadth and depth rose significantly after two AZD1222 doses compared with day 0 and with MenACWY recipients. The whole spike protein was spanned by vaccine-associated CD4 TCRs, and dominant responses were seen in regions 160-218 and 743-854. Reportedly, almost half of the unique spike-specific TCRs recognized epitopes lying outside the regions that are mutated in the B.1.351 and B.1.1.7 variants. Because no day 14 peak-response samples were available, the repertoires could be characterized only after the peak T cell response. Most participants were white British and females outnumbered males, and the authors suggested that clonal diversity may have been underestimated. Only five or six AZD1222 recipients were SARS-CoV-2 seropositive at baseline, limiting conclusions about previously exposed vaccinees. The 56-69-year group was small, and its depth increase did not reach significance, likely because of low power.

Concerning this clone: The antigen it binds to is not known. No clone much larger than this one lies a single base away; base qualities are absent.

In light of the paper, this sample's time point label describes: about 28 days (+/-7) after the second vaccine dose. AZD1222 recipients with second doses at about 4 weeks or about 12 weeks were pooled, because spike-specific TCR depth and breadth did not differ between schedules. Samples from vaccinated people were obtained from the UK trials COV001 and COV002, which included a single-blind randomized controlled phase 2/3 trial of AZD1222 (ChAdOx1 nCoV-19) in healthy adults. For TCRbeta chain sequencing, PBMC samples from trial participants were taken at day 0 and at day 28 after the second dose. The CDR3 regions of human TCRbeta chains were subjected to immunosequencing. As for the authors' bioinformatics: Repertoire TCRs were matched against a reference library of SARS-CoV-2-specific TCRs generated with the MIRA antigen-specificity platform. Breadth meant the fraction of unique TCRs that were SARS-CoV-2-associated, whereas depth meant the fraction of total T cells that were SARS-CoV-2-associated. Using the MIRA data, each spike-specific TCR was mapped to the spike region that the TCR reacts to and placed in a CD4 or CD8 class. Log10-transformed breadth and depth values were compared by one-way ANOVA with Sidak's multiple comparisons tests. TCRdb took over this immuneACCESS table, retaining in-frame rearrangements with V and J assigned. Such tables are incomplete; in checked studies, under half of the missing clones stem from an unresolved V gene, and the remainder is unexplained. Clonal size and the V and J genes are those of that table, whereas D and trimming came from the DNA. The sample includes 250,000 to 300,000 clones, with 90% to 95% observed a single time. Around 0.57% of the sample lies in the top ten.

The specimen was peripheral blood, collected 28 days after the second AZD1222 dose. The TCR originated in an adult who received the AZD1222 COVID-19 vaccine.

The CDR3 protein sequence reads: CASSEEGGPNTGELFF. The DNA reads as follows: TGTGCCAGCAGTGAAGAAGGGGGCCCGAACACCGGGGAGCTGTTTTTT. The chain joins TRBV2 to TRBJ2-2; 7 junctional bases match TRBD1. At the junction V is shortened by 1 base and J by 0 bases; bases outside the gene matches: 2. CDR1 and CDR2 are drawn from the germline V gene: SNHLY, FYNNEI. The CDR3 runs 16 residues from the cysteine to the phenylalanine. Kept here is only the CDR3 DNA, which spans 48 bases and is read in frame from base 1.